These 10 T cell receptor beta chains were all obtained from the same sample, sequenced in a study of radiation and T cells in renal cell carcinoma. Time point indicated: baseline pretreatment blood. This sample's treatment: 15 Gy SBRT to primary tumor, nephrectomy 4 weeks later. This table comes from immunoSEQ multiplex PCR, and its TCRdb copy is limited to in-frame clones, with some not included. The sample includes about 130,000 clones, about 88% of them seen just once. The specimen comprised blood, sampled from a patient whose treatment included radiotherapy and nephrectomy. These receptors originate from a woman aged 50 to 60 with renal cell carcinoma.

V gene TRBV6-1 combines with J gene TRBJ1-2, with 8 bases lining up with TRBD1. Germline trimming cut 6 bases from V and 4 bases from J; bases unmatched to any gene: 10. Germline CDR1 MNHNS, CDR2 SASEGT. This CDR3 spans 15 amino acids. DNA for the CDR3: TGTGCCAGCAGAGACTTTGACAGGGGTGGCTATGGCTACACCTTC. Its protein product is CASRDFDRGGYGYTF.

The chain has TRBV5-4 and TRBJ1-2; D is possibly TRBD1 (6 bases). V gave up 0 bases and J gave up 5 bases, with 17 bases separating them. Germline V gene sequence: CDR1 SGHNT, CDR2 YYREEE (reference sequence). This CDR3 has 16 amino acids. CDR3 amino acids: CASSLAGGQPPYGYTF. Written as DNA, the CDR3 is TGTGCCAGCAGCTTGGCTGGGGGGCAACCTCCTTATGGCTACACCTTC.

The chain carries TRBV6-5 and TRBJ2-7; D possibly corresponds to TRBD2 (5 bases). Trimming removed 2 bases from V and 0 bases from J, with 11 bases in between. Germline loops: CDR1 MNHEY, CDR2 SVGAGI. This CDR3 has 15 residues. This CDR3 reads CASSYEGLSSYEQYF. CDR3 sequence (DNA): TGTGCCAGCAGTTACGAAGGACTGAGCTCCTACGAGCAGTACTTC.

This clone has a handful of counts. V gene TRBV4-2 combines with J gene TRBJ1-4; TRBD1 aligns across 8 bases. CDR3 length equals 15 residues. Germline values: CDR1 LGHNA, CDR2 YNFKEQ. J was trimmed by 5 bases and V by 3 bases; bases with no gene match: 5. The CDR3 sequence is CASSQKTGANEKLFF. In DNA, the CDR3 is TGTGCCAGCAGCCAGAAGACAGGGGCGAATGAAAAACTGTTTTTT.

CDR3 in amino acids: CASSQNSNPGNEKLFF. The CDR3 coding sequence is TGTGCCAGCAGCCAAAACAGCAACCCAGGGAATGAAAAACTGTTTTTT. This chain joins TRBV4-2 and TRBJ1-4; TRBD1 might be the D (5 bases). Between the trimmed V and J ends, which lost 2 bases and 5 bases, there was a span of 15 bases. Germline loops: CDR1 LGHNA, CDR2 YNFKEQ. The CDR3 covers 16 residues.

The rearrangement joins TRBV5-1 to TRBJ1-1, with 9 positions matching TRBD1. With 4 bases clipped from V and 5 bases from J, the junction kept 18 bases outside the gene matches. Germline V CDR1 and CDR2: SGHRS, YFSETQ. CDR3 length: 18 amino acids. The CDR3 protein is CASSPMPGQGATRTEAFF. For the CDR3, the DNA is TGCGCCAGCAGCCCTATGCCGGGACAGGGCGCCACGAGGACTGAAGCTTTCTTT.

The V call is TRBV6-1, the J call TRBJ2-3, with TRBD2 matching over 11 bases. Looked up from germline, CDR1 is MNHNS and CDR2 is SASEGT. The J segment lost 2 bases and the V segment lost 7 bases, leaving 5 bases of the junction unmatched. The CDR3 sequence is 15 residues long. CDR3 nucleotide sequence: TGTGCCAGCAATGGACTAGCGGGTAACACAGATACGCAGTATTTT. This translates into CASNGLAGNTDTQYF.

The chain carries TRBV7-8 and TRBJ2-1; 7 nucleotides agree with TRBD1. This CDR3 has 14 amino acids. Losses at the gene ends were 6 bases for V and 8 bases for J; bases not matched to a gene: 10. The germline CDR1 and CDR2 sequences are SGHVS and FQNEAQ. This CDR3 reads CASRGIDREHEQFF. The DNA for the CDR3 is TGTGCCAGCAGAGGGATCGACAGGGAACATGAGCAGTTCTTC.

This clone was seen a single time. The gene calls are TRBV12-5 and TRBJ1-6; TRBD1 agrees at 7 bases. Germline V lookup: CDR1 LGHNT, CDR2 FRNRAP. CDR3 length: 15 amino acids. The V and J ends lost 1 base and 9 bases, in that order; junction bases with no gene match: 6. CDR3 amino acids: CASGLATGSSSPLHF. CDR3 DNA: TGTGCTAGTGGTTTGGCGACAGGGTCGAGTTCACCCCTCCACTTT.

The rearrangement uses TRBV6-6 and TRBJ1-1; 8 bases align to TRBD1. V lost 2 bases to trimming and J lost 0 bases; unmatched junction nucleotides: 5. Germline V gene sequence: CDR1 MNHNY, CDR2 SVGAGI (reference sequence). The CDR3 runs 16 residues. The CDR3 coding sequence is TGTGCCAGCAGTTACGGTTTGGACAGGGTGAACACTGAAGCTTTCTTT. Translating gives CASSYGLDRVNTEAFF.